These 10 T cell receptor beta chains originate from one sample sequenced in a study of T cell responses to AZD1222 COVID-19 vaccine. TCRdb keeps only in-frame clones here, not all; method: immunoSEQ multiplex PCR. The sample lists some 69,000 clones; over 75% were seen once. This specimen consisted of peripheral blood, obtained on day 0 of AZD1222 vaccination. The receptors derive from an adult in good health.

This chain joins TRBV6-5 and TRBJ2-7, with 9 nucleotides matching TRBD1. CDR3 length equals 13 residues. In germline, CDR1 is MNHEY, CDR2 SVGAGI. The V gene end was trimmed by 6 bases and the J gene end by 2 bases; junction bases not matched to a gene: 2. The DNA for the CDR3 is TGTGCCAGCAGGGGGACAGGGACCTACGAGCAGTACTTC. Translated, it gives CASRGTGTYEQYF.

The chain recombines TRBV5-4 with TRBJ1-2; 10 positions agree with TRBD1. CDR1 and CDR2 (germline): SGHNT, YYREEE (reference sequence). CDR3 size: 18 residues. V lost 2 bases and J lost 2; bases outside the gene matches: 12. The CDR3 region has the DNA TGTGCCAGCAGCTTTGGACAGGGGGTTCCCTCCTCAAACTATGGCTACACCTTC. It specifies CASSFGQGVPSSNYGYTF.

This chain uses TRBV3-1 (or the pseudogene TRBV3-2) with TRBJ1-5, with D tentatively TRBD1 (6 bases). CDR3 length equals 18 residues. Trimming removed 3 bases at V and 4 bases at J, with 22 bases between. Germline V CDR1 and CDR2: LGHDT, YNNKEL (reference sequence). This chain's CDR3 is CASSQSGKGGRKNQPQHF. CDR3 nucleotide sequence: TGTGCCAGCAGCCAGTCCGGCAAAGGGGGTCGGAAGAATCAGCCCCAGCATTTT.

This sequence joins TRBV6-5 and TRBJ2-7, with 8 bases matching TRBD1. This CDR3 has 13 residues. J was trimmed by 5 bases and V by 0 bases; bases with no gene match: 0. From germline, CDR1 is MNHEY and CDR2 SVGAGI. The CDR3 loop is CASSYSDRDEQYF. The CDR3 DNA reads TGTGCCAGCAGTTACTCGGACAGGGACGAGCAGTACTTC.

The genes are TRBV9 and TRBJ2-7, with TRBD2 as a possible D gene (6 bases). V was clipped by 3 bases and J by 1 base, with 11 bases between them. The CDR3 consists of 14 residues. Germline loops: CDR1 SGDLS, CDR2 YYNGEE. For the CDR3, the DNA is TGTGCCAGCAGCGCCCCTAGCGAGTCCTACGAGCAGTACTTC. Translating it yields CASSAPSESYEQYF. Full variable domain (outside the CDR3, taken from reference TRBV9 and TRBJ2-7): DSGVTQTPKHLITATGQRVTLRCSPRSGDLSVYWYQQSLDQGLQFLIQYYNGEERAKGNILERFSAQQFPDLHSELNLSSLELGDSALYFCASSAPSESYEQYFGPGTRLTVT.

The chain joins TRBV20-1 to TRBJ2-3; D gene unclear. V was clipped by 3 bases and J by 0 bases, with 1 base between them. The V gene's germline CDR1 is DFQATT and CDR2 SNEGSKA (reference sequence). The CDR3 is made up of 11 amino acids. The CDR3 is CSARSTDTQYF. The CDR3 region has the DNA TGCAGTGCTAGGAGCACAGATACGCAGTATTTT.

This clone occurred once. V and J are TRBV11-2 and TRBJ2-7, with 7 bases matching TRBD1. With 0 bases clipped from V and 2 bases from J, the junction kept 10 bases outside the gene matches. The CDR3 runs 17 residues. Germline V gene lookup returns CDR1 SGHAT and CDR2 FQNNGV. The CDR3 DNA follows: TGTGCCAGCAGCTTAGATGACCCGACAGGGACCACCTACGAGCAGTACTTC. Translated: CASSLDDPTGTTYEQYF.

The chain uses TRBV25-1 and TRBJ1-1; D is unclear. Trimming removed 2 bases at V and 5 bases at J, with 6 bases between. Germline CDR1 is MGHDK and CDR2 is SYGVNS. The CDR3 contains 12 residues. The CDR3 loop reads CASSEGLTEAFF. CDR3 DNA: TGTGCCAGCAGTGAAGGACTGACTGAAGCTTTCTTT.

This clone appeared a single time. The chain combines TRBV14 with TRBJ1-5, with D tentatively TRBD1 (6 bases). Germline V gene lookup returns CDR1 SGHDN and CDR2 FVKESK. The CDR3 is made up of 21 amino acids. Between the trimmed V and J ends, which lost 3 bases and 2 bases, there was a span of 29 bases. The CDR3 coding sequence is TGTGCCAGCAGCCACGAAATTACGCCGGACAGCCACCGGTGGGGCAATCAGCCCCAGCATTTT. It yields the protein CASSHEITPDSHRWGNQPQHF. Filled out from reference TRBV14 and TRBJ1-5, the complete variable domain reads EAGVTQFPSHSVIEKGQTVTLRCDPISGHDNLYWYRRVMGKEIKFLLHFVKESKQDESGMPNNRFLAERTGGTYSTLKVQPAELEDSGVYFCASSHEITPDSHRWGNQPQHFGDGTRLSIL.

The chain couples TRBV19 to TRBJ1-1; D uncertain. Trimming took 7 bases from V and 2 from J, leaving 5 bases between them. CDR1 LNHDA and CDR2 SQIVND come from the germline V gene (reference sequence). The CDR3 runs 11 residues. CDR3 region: CASTGNTEAFF. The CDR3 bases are TGTGCCAGTACGGGAAACACTGAAGCTTTCTTT.